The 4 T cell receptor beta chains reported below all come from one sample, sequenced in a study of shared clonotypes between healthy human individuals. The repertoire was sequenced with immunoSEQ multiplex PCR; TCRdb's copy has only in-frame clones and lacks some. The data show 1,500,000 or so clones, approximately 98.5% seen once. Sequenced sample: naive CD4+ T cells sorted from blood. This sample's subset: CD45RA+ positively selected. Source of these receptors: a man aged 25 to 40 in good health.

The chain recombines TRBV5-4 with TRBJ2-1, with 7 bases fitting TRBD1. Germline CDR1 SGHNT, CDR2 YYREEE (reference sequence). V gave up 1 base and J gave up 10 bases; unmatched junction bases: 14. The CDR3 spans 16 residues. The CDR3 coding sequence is TGTGCCAGCAGCTTGTTTGACAGGGCCCTTTCGAGGGAGCAGTTCTTC. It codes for CASSLFDRALSREQFF.

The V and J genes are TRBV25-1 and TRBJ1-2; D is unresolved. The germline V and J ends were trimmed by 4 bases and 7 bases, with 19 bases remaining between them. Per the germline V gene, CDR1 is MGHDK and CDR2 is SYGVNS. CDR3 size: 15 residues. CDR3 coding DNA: TGTGCCAGCAGTGGATCTACGACACCCTTAGCTGGCTACACCTTC. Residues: CASSGSTTPLAGYTF.

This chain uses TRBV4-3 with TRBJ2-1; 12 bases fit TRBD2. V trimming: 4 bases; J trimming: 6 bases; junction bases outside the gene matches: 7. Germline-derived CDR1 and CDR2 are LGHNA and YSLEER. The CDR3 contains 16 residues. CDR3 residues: CASSRRLAGAPNEQFF. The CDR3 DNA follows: TGCGCCAGCAGCCGACGACTAGCGGGAGCTCCCAATGAGCAGTTCTTC.

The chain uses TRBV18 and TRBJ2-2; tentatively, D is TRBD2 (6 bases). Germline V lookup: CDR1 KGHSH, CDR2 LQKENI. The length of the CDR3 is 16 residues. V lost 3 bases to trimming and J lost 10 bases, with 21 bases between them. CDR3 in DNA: TGTGCCAGCTCACCGTTAGCGGTGCGGTTCGAGGAGGAGCTGTTTTTT. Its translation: CASSPLAVRFEEELFF.